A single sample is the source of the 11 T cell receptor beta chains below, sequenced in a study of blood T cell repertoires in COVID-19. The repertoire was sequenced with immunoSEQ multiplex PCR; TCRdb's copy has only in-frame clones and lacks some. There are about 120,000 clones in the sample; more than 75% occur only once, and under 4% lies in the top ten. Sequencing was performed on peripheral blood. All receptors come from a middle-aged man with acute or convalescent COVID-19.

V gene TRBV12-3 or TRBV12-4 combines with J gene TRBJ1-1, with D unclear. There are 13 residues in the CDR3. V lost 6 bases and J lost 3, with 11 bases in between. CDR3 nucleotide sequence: TGTGCCAGCAGCCGACGGCGGGACACTGAAGCTTTCTTT. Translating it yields CASSRRRDTEAFF.

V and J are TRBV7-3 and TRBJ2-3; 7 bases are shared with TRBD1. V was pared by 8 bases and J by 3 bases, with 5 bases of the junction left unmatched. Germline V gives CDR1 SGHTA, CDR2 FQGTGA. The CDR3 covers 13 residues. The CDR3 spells CASQRQGTDTQYF. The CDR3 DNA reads TGTGCCAGCCAAAGACAGGGTACAGATACGCAGTATTTT.

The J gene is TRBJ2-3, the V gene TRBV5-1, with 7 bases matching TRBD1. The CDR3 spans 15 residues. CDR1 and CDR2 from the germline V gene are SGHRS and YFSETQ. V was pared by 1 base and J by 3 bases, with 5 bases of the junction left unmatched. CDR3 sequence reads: CASSLRQGSTDTQYF. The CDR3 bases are TGCGCCAGCAGCTTGAGACAGGGTAGTACAGATACGCAGTATTTT.

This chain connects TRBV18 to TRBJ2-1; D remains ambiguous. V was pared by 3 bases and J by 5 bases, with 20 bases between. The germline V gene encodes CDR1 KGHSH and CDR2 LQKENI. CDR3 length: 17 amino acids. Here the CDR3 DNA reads TGTGCCAGCTCACCTCCTTCCTCCCGAACTTACCACAATGAGCAGTTCTTC. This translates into CASSPPSSRTYHNEQFF.

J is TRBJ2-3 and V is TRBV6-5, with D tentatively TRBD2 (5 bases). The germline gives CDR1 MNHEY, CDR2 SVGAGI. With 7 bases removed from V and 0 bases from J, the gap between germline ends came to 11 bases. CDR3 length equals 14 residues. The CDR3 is CASTLLESTDTQYF. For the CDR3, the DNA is TGTGCCAGCACCTTACTAGAAAGCACAGATACGCAGTATTTT.

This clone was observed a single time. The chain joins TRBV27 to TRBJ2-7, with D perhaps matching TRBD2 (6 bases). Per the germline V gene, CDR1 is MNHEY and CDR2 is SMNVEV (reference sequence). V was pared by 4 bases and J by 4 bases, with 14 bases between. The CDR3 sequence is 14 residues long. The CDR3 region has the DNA TGTGCCAGCAGTTCCCCCCTTAGCGGTTACGAGCAGTACTTC. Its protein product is CASSSPLSGYEQYF.

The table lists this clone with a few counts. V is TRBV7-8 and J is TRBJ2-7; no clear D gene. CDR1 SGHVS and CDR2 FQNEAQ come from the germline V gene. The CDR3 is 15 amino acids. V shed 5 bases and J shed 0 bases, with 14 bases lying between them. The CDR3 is CASSPMRQGSYEQYF. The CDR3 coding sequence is TGTGCCAGCAGCCCAATGAGGCAAGGCTCCTACGAGCAGTACTTC.

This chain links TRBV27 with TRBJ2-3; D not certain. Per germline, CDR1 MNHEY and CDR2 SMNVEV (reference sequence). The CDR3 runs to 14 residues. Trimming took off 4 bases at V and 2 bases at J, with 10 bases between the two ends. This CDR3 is CASSYSKYTDTQYF. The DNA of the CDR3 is TGTGCCAGCAGTTACAGCAAATACACAGATACGCAGTATTTT.

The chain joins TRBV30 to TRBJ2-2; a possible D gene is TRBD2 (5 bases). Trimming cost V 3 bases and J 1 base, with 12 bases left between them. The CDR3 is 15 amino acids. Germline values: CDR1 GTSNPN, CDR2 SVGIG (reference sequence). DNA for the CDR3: TGTGCCTGGAGCCCGGGGATGGTGAACACCGGGGAGCTGTTTTTT. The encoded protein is CAWSPGMVNTGELFF.

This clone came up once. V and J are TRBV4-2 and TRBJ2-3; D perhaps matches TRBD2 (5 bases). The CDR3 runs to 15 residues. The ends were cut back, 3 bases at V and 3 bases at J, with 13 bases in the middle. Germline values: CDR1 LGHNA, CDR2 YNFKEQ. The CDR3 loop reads CASSQGVLGTDTQYF. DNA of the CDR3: TGTGCCAGCAGCCAGGGAGTACTAGGGACAGATACGCAGTATTTT.

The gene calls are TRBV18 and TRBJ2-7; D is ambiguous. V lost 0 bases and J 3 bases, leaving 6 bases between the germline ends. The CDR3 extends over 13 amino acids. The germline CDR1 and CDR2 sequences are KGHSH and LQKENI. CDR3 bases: TGTGCCAGCTCACCACCGACGGGCTACGAGCAGTACTTC. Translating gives CASSPPTGYEQYF. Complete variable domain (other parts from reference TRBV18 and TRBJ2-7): NAGVMQNPRHLVRRRGQEARLRCSPMKGHSHVYWYRQLPEEGLKFMVYLQKENIIDESGMPKERFSAEFPKEGPSILRIQQVVRGDSAAYFCASSPPTGYEQYFGPGTRLTVT.